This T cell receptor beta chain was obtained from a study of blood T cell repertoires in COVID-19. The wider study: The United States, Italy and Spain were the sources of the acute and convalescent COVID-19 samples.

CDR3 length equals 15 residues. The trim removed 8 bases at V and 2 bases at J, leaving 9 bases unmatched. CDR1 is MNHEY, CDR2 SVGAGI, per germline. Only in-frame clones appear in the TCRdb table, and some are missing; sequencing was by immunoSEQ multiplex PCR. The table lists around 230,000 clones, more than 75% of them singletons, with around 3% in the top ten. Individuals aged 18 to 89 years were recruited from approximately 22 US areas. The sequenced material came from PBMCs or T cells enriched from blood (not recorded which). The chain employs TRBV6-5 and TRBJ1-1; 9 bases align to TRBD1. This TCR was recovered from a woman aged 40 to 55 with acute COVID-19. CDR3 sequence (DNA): TGTGCCAGCGCTGGGACAGGGTACCTAAACACTGAAGCTTTCTTT. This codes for CASAGTGYLNTEAFF.